This entry features one TCR beta chain sequence. Noted time point: cycle 4 day 1 (C4D1), after five to seven weeks of nivolumab. All trial patients relapsed after autologous stem cell transplantation. The sample comes from a study of PD-1 blockade in classical Hodgkin lymphoma. Deletions cut 2 bases from V and 1 base from J, with 15 bases between. This CDR3 has 17 residues. The germline V gene has CDR1 LNHDA and CDR2 SQIVND (reference sequence). Using immunoSEQ multiplex PCR, the repertoire was profiled, and TCRdb retains in-frame clones only, with some absent. The table includes about 50,000 clones, 90% detected once.

Sequencing used peripheral blood mononuclear cells (PBMCs), obtained before the fourth cycle of nivolumab. This chain links TRBV19 with TRBJ1-5; D ambiguous. This TCR derives from a human donor with classical Hodgkin lymphoma. CDR3 sequence (DNA): TGTGCCAGTAGTATAACCCGAGGAAGAGGGAGCAATCAGCCCCAGCATTTT. This translates into CASSITRGRGSNQPQHF.